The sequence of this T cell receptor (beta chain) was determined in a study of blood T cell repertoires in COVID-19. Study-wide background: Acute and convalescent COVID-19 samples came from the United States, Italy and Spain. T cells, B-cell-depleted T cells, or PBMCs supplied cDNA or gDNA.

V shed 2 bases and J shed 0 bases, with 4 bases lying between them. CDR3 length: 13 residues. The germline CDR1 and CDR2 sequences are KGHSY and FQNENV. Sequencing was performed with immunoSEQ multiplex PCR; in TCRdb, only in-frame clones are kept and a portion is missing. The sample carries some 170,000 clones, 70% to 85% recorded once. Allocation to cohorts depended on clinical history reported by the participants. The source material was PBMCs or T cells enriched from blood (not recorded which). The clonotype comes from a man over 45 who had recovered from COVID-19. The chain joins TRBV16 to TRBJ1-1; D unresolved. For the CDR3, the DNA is TGTGCCAGCAGCCAAACTTTGAACACTGAAGCTTTCTTT. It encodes CASSQTLNTEAFF. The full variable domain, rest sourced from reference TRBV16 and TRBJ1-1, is GEEVAQTPKHLVRGEGQKAKLYCAPIKGHSYVFWYQQVLKNEFKFLISFQNENVFDETGMPKERFSAKCLPNSPCSLEIQATKLEDSAVYFCASSQTLNTEAFFGQGTRLTVV.